The clone carrying this T cell receptor beta chain came up a few times. Its specificity is unknown. The entry originates in a study of T-cell memory formation after mild COVID-19. This CDR3 region has 15 residues. Germline-derived CDR1 and CDR2 are SQVTM and ANQGSEA. The germline V and J ends were trimmed by 5 bases and 0 bases, with 17 bases remaining between them. 5'RACE primed from the constant segment yielded TCR alpha and TCR beta cDNA libraries bearing sample barcodes and UMIs. One entry per CDR3 protein, called by TCRdb with MiXCR from the 5' RACE reads. Among about 210,000 distinct CDR3 sequences, around 25% were seen once, and the ten largest hold around 10%. Points from the study as a whole: Several responding clones turned up in pre-infection memory, indicating that cross-reactive memory may have taken part.

The sample comprised PBMCs or a T cell subset sorted from them (not recorded which). The TCR originated in an adult woman who had mild COVID-19 (a few samples of this study predate the infection). Cell type and time point are not known. This sequence joins TRBV29-1 and TRBJ2-7; D assignment may be TRBD1 or TRBD2 (5 bases each). Written as DNA, the CDR3 is TGCAGCGTTTCTACCGGGACCACCTCCTCCTACGAGCAGTACTTC. Protein: CSVSTGTTSSYEQYF.